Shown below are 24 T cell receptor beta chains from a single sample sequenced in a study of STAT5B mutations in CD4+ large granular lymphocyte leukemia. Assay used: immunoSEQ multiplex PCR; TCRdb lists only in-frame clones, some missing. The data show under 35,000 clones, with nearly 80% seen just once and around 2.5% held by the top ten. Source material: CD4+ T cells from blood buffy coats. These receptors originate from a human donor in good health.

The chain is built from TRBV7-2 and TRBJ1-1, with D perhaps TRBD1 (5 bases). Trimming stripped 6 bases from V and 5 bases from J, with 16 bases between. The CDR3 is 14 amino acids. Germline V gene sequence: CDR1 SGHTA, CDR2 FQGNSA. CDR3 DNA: TGTGCCAGCAGTGACCAGGGAGATGGGACTGAAGCTTTCTTT. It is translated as CASSDQGDGTEAFF.

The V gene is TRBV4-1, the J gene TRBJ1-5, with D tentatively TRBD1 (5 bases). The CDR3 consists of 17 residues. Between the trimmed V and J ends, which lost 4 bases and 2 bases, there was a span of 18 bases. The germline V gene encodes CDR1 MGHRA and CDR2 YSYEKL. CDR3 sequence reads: CASSPAAGENGNQPQHF. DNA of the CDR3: TGCGCCAGCAGCCCAGCCGCGGGGGAGAATGGCAATCAGCCCCAGCATTTT.

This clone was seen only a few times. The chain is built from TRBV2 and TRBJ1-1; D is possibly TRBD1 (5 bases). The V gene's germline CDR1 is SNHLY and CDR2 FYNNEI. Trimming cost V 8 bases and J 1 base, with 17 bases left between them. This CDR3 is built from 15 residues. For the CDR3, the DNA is TGTGCCAGCTCGATGAAGGCAGGGACGAACACTGAAGCTTTCTTT. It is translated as CASSMKAGTNTEAFF.

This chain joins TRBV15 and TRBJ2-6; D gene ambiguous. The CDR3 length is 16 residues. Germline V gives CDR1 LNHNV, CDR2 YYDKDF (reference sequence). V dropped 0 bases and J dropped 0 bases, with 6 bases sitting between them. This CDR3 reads CATSRDSNSGANVLTF. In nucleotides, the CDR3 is TGTGCCACCAGCAGAGATTCAAACTCTGGGGCCAACGTCCTGACTTTC.

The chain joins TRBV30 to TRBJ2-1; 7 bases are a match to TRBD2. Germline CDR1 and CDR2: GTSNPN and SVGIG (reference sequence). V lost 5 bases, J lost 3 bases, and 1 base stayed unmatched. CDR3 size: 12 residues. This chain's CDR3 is CAWGTNYNEQFF. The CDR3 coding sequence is TGTGCCTGGGGGACTAACTACAATGAGCAGTTCTTC.

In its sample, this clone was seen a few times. CDR3 region: CATSRDLSRASSYEQYF. Written as DNA, the CDR3 is TGTGCCACCAGCAGAGATCTCAGCCGGGCCAGCAGCTACGAGCAGTACTTC. The chain employs TRBV15 and TRBJ2-7, with D unresolved. Germline loops: CDR1 LNHNV, CDR2 YYDKDF (reference sequence). Trimming pared 0 bases from V and 3 bases from J, leaving 18 bases between. CDR3 length equals 17 residues.

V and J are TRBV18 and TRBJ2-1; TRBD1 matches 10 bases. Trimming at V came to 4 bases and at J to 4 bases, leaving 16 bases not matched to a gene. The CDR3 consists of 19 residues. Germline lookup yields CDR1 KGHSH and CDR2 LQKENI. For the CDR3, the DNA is TGTGCCAGCTCACAAAGTCCCGGGACAGGGGACTGGGCGTACAATGAGCAGTTCTTC. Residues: CASSQSPGTGDWAYNEQFF. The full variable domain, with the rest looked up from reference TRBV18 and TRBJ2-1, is NAGVMQNPRHLVRRRGQEARLRCSPMKGHSHVYWYRQLPEEGLKFMVYLQKENIIDESGMPKERFSAEFPKEGPSILRIQQVVRGDSAAYFCASSQSPGTGDWAYNEQFFGPGTRLTVL.

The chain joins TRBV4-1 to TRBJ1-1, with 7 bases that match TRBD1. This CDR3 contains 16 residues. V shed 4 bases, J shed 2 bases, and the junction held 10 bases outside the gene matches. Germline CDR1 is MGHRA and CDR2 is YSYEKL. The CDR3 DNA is TGCGCCAGCAGCCGGGACAGCGGCTCAGGTAACACTGAAGCTTTCTTT. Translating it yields CASSRDSGSGNTEAFF.

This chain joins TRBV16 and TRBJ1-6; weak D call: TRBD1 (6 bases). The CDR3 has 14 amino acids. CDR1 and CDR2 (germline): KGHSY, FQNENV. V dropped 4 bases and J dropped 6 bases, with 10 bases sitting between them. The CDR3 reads CASSPQGGNSPLHF. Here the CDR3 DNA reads TGTGCCAGCAGCCCACAGGGAGGTAATTCACCCCTCCACTTT.

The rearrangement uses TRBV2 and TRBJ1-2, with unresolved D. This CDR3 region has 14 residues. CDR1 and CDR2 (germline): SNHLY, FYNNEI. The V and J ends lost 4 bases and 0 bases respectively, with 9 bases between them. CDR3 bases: TGTGCCAGCAGTGTATTAAGGACTAACTATGGCTACACCTTC. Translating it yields CASSVLRTNYGYTF.

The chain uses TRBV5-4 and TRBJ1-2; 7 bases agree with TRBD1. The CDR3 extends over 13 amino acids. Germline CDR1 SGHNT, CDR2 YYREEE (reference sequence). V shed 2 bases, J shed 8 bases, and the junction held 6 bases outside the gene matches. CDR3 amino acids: CASSLNTGVGYTF. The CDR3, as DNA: TGTGCCAGCAGCTTAAATACAGGGGTAGGCTACACCTTC.

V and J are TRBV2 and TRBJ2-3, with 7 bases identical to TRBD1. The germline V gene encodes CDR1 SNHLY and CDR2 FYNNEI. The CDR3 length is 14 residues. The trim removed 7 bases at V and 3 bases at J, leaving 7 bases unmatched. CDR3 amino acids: CASTDNRGTDTQYF. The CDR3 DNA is TGTGCCAGCACGGACAACAGGGGTACAGATACGCAGTATTTT.

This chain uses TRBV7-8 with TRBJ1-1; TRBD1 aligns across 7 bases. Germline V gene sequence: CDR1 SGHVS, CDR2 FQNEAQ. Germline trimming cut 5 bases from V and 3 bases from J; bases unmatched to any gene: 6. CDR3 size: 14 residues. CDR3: CASSIRGGDTEAFF. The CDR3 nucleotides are TGTGCCAGCAGCATCAGGGGGGGTGACACTGAAGCTTTCTTT.

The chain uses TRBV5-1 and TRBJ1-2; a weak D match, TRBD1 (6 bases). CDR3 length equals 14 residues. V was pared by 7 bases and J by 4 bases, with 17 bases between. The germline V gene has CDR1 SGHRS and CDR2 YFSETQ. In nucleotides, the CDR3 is TGCGCCAGCGCCCCGGGGGCAGGGTCCTATGGCTACACCTTC. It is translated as CASAPGAGSYGYTF.

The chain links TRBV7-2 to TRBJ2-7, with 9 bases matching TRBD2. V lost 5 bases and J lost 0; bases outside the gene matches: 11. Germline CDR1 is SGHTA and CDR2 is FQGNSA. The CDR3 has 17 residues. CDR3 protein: CASSPRGAGGPSYEQYF. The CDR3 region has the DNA TGTGCCAGCAGCCCCCGGGGAGCGGGGGGCCCCTCCTACGAGCAGTACTTC.

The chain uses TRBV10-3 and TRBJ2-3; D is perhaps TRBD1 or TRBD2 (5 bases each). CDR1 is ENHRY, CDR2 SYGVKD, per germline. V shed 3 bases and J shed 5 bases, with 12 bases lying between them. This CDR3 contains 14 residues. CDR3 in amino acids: CAISDVREKDTQYF. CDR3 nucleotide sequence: TGTGCCATCAGTGATGTCAGGGAGAAAGATACGCAGTATTTT.

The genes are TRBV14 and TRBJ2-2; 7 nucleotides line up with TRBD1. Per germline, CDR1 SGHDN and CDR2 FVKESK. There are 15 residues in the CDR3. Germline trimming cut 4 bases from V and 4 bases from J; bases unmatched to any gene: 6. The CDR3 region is CASSPQGTATGELFF. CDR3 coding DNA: TGTGCCAGCAGCCCACAAGGGACAGCCACCGGGGAGCTGTTTTTT.

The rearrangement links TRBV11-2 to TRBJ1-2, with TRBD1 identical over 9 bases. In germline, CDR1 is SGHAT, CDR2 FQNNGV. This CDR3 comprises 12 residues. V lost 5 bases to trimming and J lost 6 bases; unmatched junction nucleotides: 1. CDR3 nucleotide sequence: TGTGCCAGCAGCCGGGACAGGGATGGCTACACCTTC. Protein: CASSRDRDGYTF.

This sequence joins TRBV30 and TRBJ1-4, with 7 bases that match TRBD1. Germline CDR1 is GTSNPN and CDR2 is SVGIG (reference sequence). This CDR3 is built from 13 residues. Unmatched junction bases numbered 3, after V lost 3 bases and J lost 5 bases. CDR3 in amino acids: CAWSPTGNEKLFF. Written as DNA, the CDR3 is TGTGCCTGGAGCCCGACAGGGAATGAAAAACTGTTTTTT.

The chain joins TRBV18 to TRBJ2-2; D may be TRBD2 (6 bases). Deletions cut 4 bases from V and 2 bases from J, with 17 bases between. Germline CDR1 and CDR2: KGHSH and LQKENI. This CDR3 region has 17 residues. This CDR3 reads CASSLGLGDFNTGELFF. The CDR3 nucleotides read TGTGCCAGCTCACTGGGATTGGGGGACTTCAACACCGGGGAGCTGTTTTTT.

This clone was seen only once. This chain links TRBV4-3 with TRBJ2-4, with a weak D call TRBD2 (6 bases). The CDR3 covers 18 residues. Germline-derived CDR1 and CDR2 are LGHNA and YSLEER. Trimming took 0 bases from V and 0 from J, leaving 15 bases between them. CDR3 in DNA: TGCGCCAGCAGCCAAGACTGGAGGGGTGGGTTAGCCAAAAACATTCAGTACTTC. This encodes CASSQDWRGGLAKNIQYF.

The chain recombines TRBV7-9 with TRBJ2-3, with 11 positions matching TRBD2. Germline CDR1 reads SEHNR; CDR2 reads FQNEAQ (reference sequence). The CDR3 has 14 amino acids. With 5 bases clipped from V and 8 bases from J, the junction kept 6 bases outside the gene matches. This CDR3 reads CASSLGTSGPTQYF. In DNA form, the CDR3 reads TGTGCCAGCAGCCTAGGGACTAGCGGCCCTACGCAGTATTTT.

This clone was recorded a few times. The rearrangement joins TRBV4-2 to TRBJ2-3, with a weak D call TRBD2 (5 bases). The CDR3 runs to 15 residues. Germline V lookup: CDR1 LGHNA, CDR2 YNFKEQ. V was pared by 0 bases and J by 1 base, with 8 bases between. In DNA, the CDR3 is TGTGCCAGCAGCCAAGAGGGAGACGGCACAGATACGCAGTATTTT. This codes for CASSQEGDGTDTQYF.

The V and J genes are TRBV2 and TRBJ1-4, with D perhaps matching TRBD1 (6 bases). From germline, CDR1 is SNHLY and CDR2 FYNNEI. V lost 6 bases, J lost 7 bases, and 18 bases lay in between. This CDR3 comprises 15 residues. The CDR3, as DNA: TGTGCCAGCAGGGTTGCGTGGGGGCGGACTGAAAAACTGTTTTTT. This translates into CASRVAWGRTEKLFF. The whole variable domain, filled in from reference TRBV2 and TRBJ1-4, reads EPEVTQTPSHQVTQMGQEVILRCVPISNHLYFYWYRQILGQKVEFLVSFYNNEISEKSEIFDDQFSVERPDGSNFTLKIRSTKLEDSAMYFCASRVAWGRTEKLFFGSGTQLSVL.